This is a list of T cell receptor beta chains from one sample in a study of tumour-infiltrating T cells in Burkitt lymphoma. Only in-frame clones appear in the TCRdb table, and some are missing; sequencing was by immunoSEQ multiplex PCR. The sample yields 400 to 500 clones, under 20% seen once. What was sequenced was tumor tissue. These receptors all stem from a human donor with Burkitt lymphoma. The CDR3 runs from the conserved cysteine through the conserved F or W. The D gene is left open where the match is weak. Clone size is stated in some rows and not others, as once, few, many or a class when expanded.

CDR3: CASTKAGGNYEQFF
DNA: TGTGCCAGCACCAAAGCCGGGGGGAACTATGAGCAGTTCTTC
V: TRBV5-4
size: few
J: TRBJ2-1
D: TRBD2
length: 14

CDR3: CASSFDHGKTYGYTF
DNA: TGTGCCAGCAGCTTCGACCATGGAAAGACCTATGGCTACACCTTC
V: TRBV7-9
size: NA
J: TRBJ1-2
D: NA
length: 15

CDR3: CASSPLSVAGELFF
DNA: TGTGCCAGCTCACCACTCTCCGTGGCCGGGGAGCTGTTTTTT
V: TRBV18
size: NA
J: TRBJ2-2
D: NA
length: 14

CDR3: CASSLTGPYNSPLHF
DNA: TGTGCCAGCAGCTTGACAGGACCCTATAATTCACCCCTCCACTTT
V: TRBV5-6
size: NA
J: TRBJ1-6
D: NA
length: 15

CDR3: CASSEPGRETQYF
DNA: TGTGCCAGCAGCGAGCCCGGTAGAGAGACCCAGTACTTC
V: TRBV27
size: few
J: TRBJ2-5
D: NA
length: 13

CDR3: CAWDRGATYEQYF
DNA: TGTGCCTGGGACAGGGGTGCCACCTACGAGCAGTACTTC
V: TRBV30
size: few
J: TRBJ2-7
D: TRBD1
length: 13

CDR3: CASSPLPGETQYF
DNA: TGCGCCAGCAGCCCTCTCCCAGGGGAGACCCAGTACTTC
V: TRBV10-2
size: few
J: TRBJ2-5
D: NA
length: 13

CDR3: CASSIDRNYEQYF
DNA: TGTGCCAGCAGCATCGACAGGAACTACGAGCAGTACTTC
V: TRBV7-3
size: NA
J: TRBJ2-7
D: NA
length: 13

CDR3: CAISEEGYGYTF
DNA: TGTGCCATCAGTGAAGAGGGCTATGGCTACACCTTC
V: TRBV10-3
size: few
J: TRBJ1-2
D: NA
length: 12

CDR3: CASSVGTGPTNEQFF
DNA: TGCGCCAGCAGTGTGGGGACAGGGCCTACGAATGAGCAGTTCTTC
V: TRBV10-1
size: few
J: TRBJ2-1
D: TRBD1
length: 15

CDR3: CASSRHPETQYF
DNA: TGTGCCAGCAGCCGACACCCTGAGACCCAGTACTTC
V: TRBV7-2
size: few
J: TRBJ2-5
D: NA
length: 12

CDR3: CASSSGPNYEQYF
DNA: TGTGCCAGCAGCTCCGGGCCGAACTACGAGCAGTACTTC
V: TRBV7-6
size: few
J: TRBJ2-7
D: NA
length: 13

CDR3: CATSREEFF
DNA: TGTGCCACCAGCAGAGAGGAGTTCTTC
V: TRBV15
size: NA
J: TRBJ2-1
D: NA
length: 9

CDR3: CASSLLSGEQYF
DNA: TGTGCCAGCAGTCTCCTTTCGGGGGAGCAGTACTTC
V: TRBV27
size: few
J: TRBJ2-7
D: NA
length: 12

CDR3: CASSPSGRAYEQYF
DNA: TGTGCCAGCAGCCCCAGCGGGAGGGCCTACGAGCAGTACTTC
V: TRBV4-2
size: NA
J: TRBJ2-7
D: TRBD2
length: 14

CDR3: CASSLQVTDTQYF
DNA: TGCGCCAGCAGCTTGCAGGTAACAGATACGCAGTATTTT
V: TRBV5-1
size: hyperexpanded
J: TRBJ2-3
D: NA
length: 13

CDR3: CASSELPGSNQPQHF
DNA: TGTGCCAGCAGTGAATTGCCAGGGTCCAATCAGCCCCAGCATTTT
V: TRBV6-1
size: few
J: TRBJ1-5
D: NA
length: 15

CDR3: CASSEAGTETQYF
DNA: TGTGCCAGCAGTGAGGCAGGGACTGAGACCCAGTACTTC
V: TRBV25-1
size: large
J: TRBJ2-5
D: NA
length: 13

CDR3: CASSLRLAGVFEQYF
DNA: TGTGCCAGCAGTTTAAGGCTAGCGGGAGTCTTCGAGCAGTACTTC
V: TRBV27
size: few
J: TRBJ2-7
D: TRBD2
length: 15

CDR3: CARLAGGSAGSYEQYF
DNA: TGTGCCAGACTAGCGGGAGGTAGCGCGGGCTCCTACGAGCAGTACTTC
V: TRBV12-1
size: NA
J: TRBJ2-7
D: NA
length: 16

CDR3: CASSEGWGDQPQHF
DNA: TGTGCCAGCAGTGAAGGTTGGGGCGATCAGCCCCAGCATTTT
V: TRBV2
size: few
J: TRBJ1-5
D: NA
length: 14

CDR3: CASSPGQAYQETQYF
DNA: TGTGCCAGCAGTCCAGGACAGGCGTACCAAGAGACCCAGTACTTC
V: TRBV27
size: NA
J: TRBJ2-5
D: TRBD1
length: 15

CDR3: CASSEPSSNYGYTF
DNA: TGTGCCAGCAGTGAACCCAGCTCTAACTATGGCTACACCTTC
V: TRBV2
size: few
J: TRBJ1-2
D: NA
length: 14

CDR3: CASSRTSLNEKLFF
DNA: TGTGCCAGCAGCCGAACAAGTTTAAATGAAAAACTGTTTTTT
V: TRBV7-2
size: NA
J: TRBJ1-4
D: NA
length: 14

CDR3: CASSYGLAGPTDTQYF
DNA: TGTGCCAGCAGCTACGGACTAGCGGGACCCACAGATACGCAGTATTTT
V: TRBV5-6
size: NA
J: TRBJ2-3
D: TRBD2
length: 16

CDR3: CASSLVEYGYTF
DNA: TGTGCCAGCAGCTTAGTAGAATATGGCTACACCTTC
V: TRBV7-9
size: few
J: TRBJ1-2
D: NA
length: 12

CDR3: CASSYSIGEQFF
DNA: TGTGCCAGCAGTTACTCGATCGGGGAGCAGTTCTTC
V: TRBV6-5
size: large
J: TRBJ2-1
D: NA
length: 12

CDR3: CASSRELRGYTF
DNA: TGTGCCAGTAGTCGGGAGCTGAGGGGCTACACCTTC
V: TRBV19
size: few
J: TRBJ1-2
D: NA
length: 12

CDR3: CASSPSKVSGANVLTF
DNA: TGTGCCAGCAGCCCCTCCAAAGTCTCTGGGGCCAACGTCCTGACTTTC
V: TRBV7-3
size: large
J: TRBJ2-6
D: NA
length: 16

CDR3: CASSHVDRGSEKLFF
DNA: TGCGCCAGCAGCCACGTTGACAGGGGAAGCGAAAAACTGTTTTTT
V: TRBV4-3
size: NA
J: TRBJ1-4
D: TRBD1
length: 15

CDR3: CASTGTSPYEQYF
DNA: TGTGCCAGTACCGGGACTAGCCCCTACGAGCAGTACTTC
V: TRBV19
size: few
J: TRBJ2-7
D: TRBD2
length: 13

CDR3: CASSQGNGGTDTQYF
DNA: TGTGCTAGCAGCCAGGGAAATGGGGGCACAGATACGCAGTATTTT
V: TRBV7-7
size: NA
J: TRBJ2-3
D: NA
length: 15

CDR3: CASSQGYTIYF
DNA: TGTGCCAGCAGCCAAGGGTACACCATATATTTT
V: TRBV14
size: NA
J: TRBJ1-3
D: NA
length: 11

CDR3: CASSYSIGEQFF
DNA: TGTGCCAGCAGTTACTCGATCGGGGAGCAGTTCTTC
V: TRBV6-6
size: NA
J: TRBJ2-1
D: NA
length: 12

CDR3: CASSLASPGPGELFF
DNA: TGTGCCAGCAGCTTAGCCTCTCCGGGCCCCGGGGAGCTGTTTTTT
V: TRBV11-2
size: NA
J: TRBJ2-2
D: NA
length: 15

CDR3: CASSDAPGGEQYF
DNA: TGTGCCAGCAGCGACGCCCCGGGGGGTGAGCAGTACTTC
V: TRBV11-3
size: NA
J: TRBJ2-7
D: TRBD2
length: 13

CDR3: CASRLEGYATNEKLFF
DNA: TGTGCCAGCCGTTTGGAGGGCTACGCAACTAATGAAAAACTGTTTTTT
V: TRBV6-5
size: NA
J: TRBJ1-4
D: NA
length: 16

CDR3: CASSPGLAGVWETQYF
DNA: TGTGCTAGCAGCCCTGGACTAGCGGGAGTCTGGGAGACCCAGTACTTC
V: TRBV7-7
size: few
J: TRBJ2-5
D: TRBD2
length: 16

CDR3: CASSPRDRNSPLHF
DNA: TGTGCCAGCAGCCCCCGGGACAGAAATTCACCCCTCCACTTT
V: TRBV6-5
size: NA
J: TRBJ1-6
D: TRBD1
length: 14

CDR3: CAWSGQDSYEQYF
DNA: TGTGCCTGGAGTGGACAGGACTCCTACGAGCAGTACTTC
V: TRBV30
size: NA
J: TRBJ2-7
D: NA
length: 13

CDR3: CASSLQEETQYF
DNA: TGTGCCAGCAGCCTTCAGGAGGAGACCCAGTACTTC
V: TRBV14
size: few
J: TRBJ2-5
D: NA
length: 12

CDR3: CASSLAGLAGREQFF
DNA: TGTGCCAGCAGCTTAGCGGGACTAGCGGGTCGGGAGCAGTTCTTC
V: TRBV11-2
size: NA
J: TRBJ2-1
D: TRBD2
length: 15

CDR3: CASSPRVAGAMETQYF
DNA: TGTGCCAGCTCACCACGGGTAGCGGGAGCAATGGAGACCCAGTACTTC
V: TRBV18
size: few
J: TRBJ2-5
D: TRBD2
length: 16